Sequencing of this TCR beta chain was carried out in a study of cytomegalovirus exposure and HLA in healthy donors. The PCR contained 60 Vbeta and 13 Jbeta primers. The method was immunoSEQ multiplex PCR; TCRdb's version includes in-frame clones alone and lacks a portion of them. The data contain around 190,000 clones, around 79% of them singletons. Germline V gives CDR1 SGHRS, CDR2 YFSETQ. This CDR3 has 16 residues. J gave up 2 bases and V 2 bases, and 7 bases lay outside the gene matches. What was sequenced was PBMCs. The chain is built from TRBV5-1 and TRBJ1-3; 7 nucleotides agree with TRBD1. The source is a woman between 40 and 50 years old in good health and CMV-seronegative. DNA of the CDR3: TGCGCCAGCAGCTTTACACCCCAGGGGGCTGGAAACACCATATATTTT. Encoded protein: CASSFTPQGAGNTIYF. Full variable domain (missing parts from reference TRBV5-1 and TRBJ1-3): KAGVTQTPRYLIKTRGQQVTLSCSPISGHRSVSWYQQTPGQGLQFLFEYFSETQRNKGNFPGRFSGRQFSNSRSEMNVSTLELGDSALYLCASSFTPQGAGNTIYFGEGSWLTVV.